Below are 5 T cell receptor beta chains sequenced from a single sample in a study of shared clonotypes between healthy human individuals. Measured with immunoSEQ multiplex PCR; TCRdb has only the in-frame clones, and not every one. The data hold about half a million clones, with roughly 85% observed a single time. The sequencing sample was made of PBMCs. Receptor source: a woman between 40 and 50 years old in good health. Some clones in this sample may be carry-over from other donors' samples.

The V call is TRBV28, the J call TRBJ2-5; 13 bases map to TRBD2. The J call is in doubt because the DNA end fits TRBJ2-7 better. There are 16 residues in the CDR3. Germline-derived CDR1 and CDR2 are MDHEN and SYDVKM. CDR3: CASSPAGTSGAYEQYF. The CDR3 coding sequence is TGTGCCAGCAGTCCCGCCGGGACTAGCGGGGCCTACGAGCAGTACTTC.

The chain links TRBV6-1 to TRBJ2-3; D is perhaps TRBD1 (5 bases). The ends were cut back, 6 bases at V and 4 bases at J, with 11 bases in the middle. The CDR3 contains 13 residues. The germline CDR1 and CDR2 sequences are MNHNS and SASEGT. The CDR3 DNA reads as TGTGCCAGCAGACAGGCCCCAGCAGATACGCAGTATTTT. Residues: CASRQAPADTQYF.

This chain links TRBV11-3 with TRBJ2-3; the match to TRBD2 covers 8 bases. The V gene end was trimmed by 0 bases and the J gene end by 4 bases; junction bases not matched to a gene: 3. Germline lookup yields CDR1 SGHNT and CDR2 YENEEA. The CDR3 extends over 15 amino acids. The CDR3 loop is CASSLDGRAADTQYF. DNA for the CDR3: TGTGCCAGCAGCTTAGACGGGAGGGCCGCAGATACGCAGTATTTT.

This clone was detected a few times. The J gene is TRBJ2-3, the V gene TRBV30; D unresolved. The CDR3 is made up of 12 amino acids. V was pared by 0 bases and J by 5 bases, with 6 bases between. Per the germline V gene, CDR1 is GTSNPN and CDR2 is SVGIG (reference sequence). Here the CDR3 reads CAWSVAGDTQYF. The CDR3 DNA is TGTGCCTGGAGTGTAGCTGGAGATACGCAGTATTTT.

This clone was recorded at least ten times. The V gene is TRBV19, the J gene TRBJ1-2, with TRBD1 identical over 7 bases. V gave up 6 bases and J gave up 2 bases; unmatched junction bases: 12. The CDR3 spans 16 residues. CDR1 and CDR2 from the germline V gene are LNHDA and SQIVND (reference sequence). CDR3 bases: TGTGCCAGTAGGCCTGTGCGGGACAGAGACAACTATGGCTACACCTTC. It encodes CASRPVRDRDNYGYTF.